The 24 T cell receptor beta chains in this list originate from one sample, sequenced in a study of T cell repertoires and HLA-DP antigens (dated by TCRdb to the late 2010s). For these receptors, no antigen is known. The receptor library was made with the immunoSEQ multiplex PCR assay. The table comes from immuneACCESS by way of TCRdb, which keeps in-frame sequences with V and J called. Part of the clones is missing from these tables; in studies checked, under half for an unresolved V gene and the rest for unknown reasons. This sample comprises around 90,000 clones, around nine tenths of them detected only once. Of the sample, 1.7% is held by the ten largest clones. Sequencing was performed on CD4+ T cells from PBMCs. These receptors were taken from a man aged 50 to 60 in good health and CMV-seronegative.

The chain carries TRBV6-5 and TRBJ1-1, with unresolved D. This CDR3 region has 15 residues. Trimming took off 4 bases at V and 1 base at J, with 13 bases between the two ends. Per germline, CDR1 MNHEY and CDR2 SVGAGI. The CDR3 DNA is TGTGCCAGCAGTTCTCTCGACGGAAAGAACACTGAAGCTTTCTTT. This encodes CASSSLDGKNTEAFF.

The chain couples TRBV7-2 to TRBJ2-5; a possible D gene is TRBD1 (5 bases). The length of the CDR3 is 14 residues. The germline V gene has CDR1 SGHTA and CDR2 FQGNSA. V was pared by 5 bases and J by 2 bases, with 12 bases between. In DNA, the CDR3 is TGTGCCAGCAGCCACAGTGGGGCTCAAGAGACCCAGTACTTC. This sequence encodes CASSHSGAQETQYF.

This clone was recorded once. The chain carries TRBV27 and TRBJ2-1; D remains ambiguous. V was clipped by 3 bases and J by 0 bases, with 9 bases between them. Germline V CDR1 and CDR2: MNHEY, SMNVEV (reference sequence). The CDR3 is made up of 15 amino acids. CDR3 amino acids: CASSFPRSSYNEQFF. The CDR3 nucleotides are TGTGCCAGCAGTTTCCCTAGGAGCTCCTACAATGAGCAGTTCTTC.

This chain uses TRBV7-9 with TRBJ1-3; no definite D call. Trimming removed 3 bases from V and 0 bases from J, with 3 bases in between. Germline V lookup: CDR1 SEHNR, CDR2 FQNEAQ (reference sequence). The CDR3 has 13 residues. CDR3 in amino acids: CASSFGSGNTIYF. In DNA, the CDR3 is TGTGCCAGCAGCTTCGGCTCTGGAAACACCATATATTTT.

This clone was recorded a few times. The V and J genes are TRBV6-1 and TRBJ2-7, with D perhaps TRBD1 (6 bases). Germline V gene lookup returns CDR1 MNHNS and CDR2 SASEGT. Between the trimmed V and J ends, which lost 4 bases and 3 bases, there was a span of 13 bases. The length of the CDR3 is 14 residues. CDR3 sequence reads: CASSVTQGDYEQYF. CDR3 nucleotides: TGTGCCAGCAGTGTGACACAGGGCGACTACGAGCAGTACTTC.

The rearrangement joins TRBV5-4 to TRBJ2-3, with 9 bases matching TRBD1. Germline lookup yields CDR1 SGHNT and CDR2 YYREEE (reference sequence). J lost 4 bases, V lost 3 bases, and 9 bases had no gene match. The length of the CDR3 is 16 residues. CDR3 region: CASSSRRTGAADTQYF. The CDR3 nucleotides are TGTGCCAGCAGCTCCCGACGGACAGGGGCCGCAGATACGCAGTATTTT.

This rearrangement joins TRBV6-5 to TRBJ1-2; unclear D gene. The V end lost 6 bases, the J end lost 2 bases, and 16 bases lay between the germline ends. Germline V gives CDR1 MNHEY, CDR2 SVGAGI. The CDR3 has 15 amino acids. The CDR3 DNA reads TGTGCCAGCAGATTCGTTAGGTTGGCAAACTATGGCTACACCTTC. Protein sequence: CASRFVRLANYGYTF.

This rearrangement joins TRBV4-2 to TRBJ2-1, with D unclear. V dropped 5 bases and J dropped 4 bases, with 9 bases sitting between them. This CDR3 region has 13 residues. Germline CDR1 LGHNA, CDR2 YNFKEQ. The CDR3 sequence is CASSTVGYNEQFF. The CDR3 nucleotides are TGTGCCAGCAGCACGGTGGGGTACAATGAGCAGTTCTTC.

Ten or more counts support this clone. The V and J genes are TRBV10-1 and TRBJ2-1; 9 positions match TRBD2. The CDR3 has 16 amino acids. The J segment lost 6 bases and the V segment lost 6 bases, leaving 12 bases of the junction unmatched. Germline CDR1 is WNHNN and CDR2 is SYGVQD (reference sequence). In DNA, the CDR3 is TGCGCCAGCAGCCAGGTTAGCGGGAGAAAAACCAATGAGCAGTTCTTC. Translation: CASSQVSGRKTNEQFF.

On this clone itself: At one boundary the junction diverges from the germline segment, which might be a read error. The rearrangement joins TRBV5-1 to TRBJ2-2; D is possibly TRBD1 (6 bases). The CDR3 contains 14 residues. From germline, CDR1 is SGHRS and CDR2 YFSETQ. The CDR3 region is CAGRGTILTGELFF. CDR3 sequence (DNA): TGCGCCGGCAGAGGGACAATCCTCACCGGGGAGCTGTTTTTT.

This clone was recorded once. This chain links TRBV7-9 with TRBJ2-7; a possible D gene is TRBD2 (6 bases). V shed 5 bases and J shed 13 bases, with 18 bases lying between them. The germline CDR1 and CDR2 sequences are SEHNR and FQNEAQ (reference sequence). The CDR3 covers 12 residues. DNA for the CDR3: TGTGCCAGCAGCCTTCTAGATGGGCGGGACTACTTC. Encoded protein: CASSLLDGRDYF.

This rearrangement joins TRBV2 to TRBJ2-3, with D unclear. The CDR3 sequence is 12 residues long. Germline-derived CDR1 and CDR2 are SNHLY and FYNNEI. V gave up 7 bases and J gave up 4 bases, with 9 bases separating them. CDR3 residues: CASNVGADTQYF. CDR3 nucleotide sequence: TGTGCCAGCAACGTAGGAGCAGATACGCAGTATTTT.

The chain links TRBV29-1 to TRBJ1-2; 10 bases match TRBD1. The CDR3 covers 11 residues. With 7 bases clipped from V and 9 bases from J, the junction kept 5 bases outside the gene matches. In germline, CDR1 is SQVTM, CDR2 ANQGSEA. CDR3 coding DNA: TGCAGCGGTGGGACAGGGGAGAGCTACACCTTC. This codes for CSGGTGESYTF.

The J gene is TRBJ2-5, the V gene TRBV30; weak D call: TRBD2 (5 bases). The V and J ends lost 3 bases and 9 bases respectively, with 17 bases between them. The CDR3 runs 13 residues. CDR1 GTSNPN and CDR2 SVGIG come from the germline V gene (reference sequence). Written as DNA, the CDR3 is TGTGCCTGGAGCCCTCTAGCACTTACGGCCCAGTACTTC. As protein: CAWSPLALTAQYF.

The rearrangement links TRBV5-1 to TRBJ2-7; D unclear. V lost 0 bases to trimming and J lost 6 bases, with 7 bases between them. There are 12 residues in the CDR3. Germline CDR1 SGHRS, CDR2 YFSETQ. CDR3 in amino acids: CASSLDLIEQYF. Written as DNA, the CDR3 is TGCGCCAGCAGCTTGGATCTTATCGAGCAGTACTTC. Looking up the rest from reference TRBV5-1 and TRBJ2-7 gives the full variable domain: KAGVTQTPRYLIKTRGQQVTLSCSPISGHRSVSWYQQTPGQGLQFLFEYFSETQRNKGNFPGRFSGRQFSNSRSEMNVSTLELGDSALYLCASSLDLIEQYFGPGTRLTVT.

Only one count was recorded for this clone. This chain connects TRBV9 to TRBJ2-3, with TRBD2 identical over 11 bases. The trim removed 0 bases at V and 4 bases at J, leaving 4 bases unmatched. CDR3 size: 16 residues. Germline V CDR1 and CDR2: SGDLS, YYNGEE. The CDR3 region has the DNA TGTGCCAGCAGCGTAGGTCTAGCGGGGGGAGCAGATACGCAGTATTTT. This sequence encodes CASSVGLAGGADTQYF.

In regard to this clone: This sample includes further DNA sequences coding for the same CDR3. V and J are TRBV4-2 and TRBJ1-6, with D maybe TRBD1 (5 bases). The CDR3 extends over 15 amino acids. With 0 bases removed from V and 6 bases from J, the gap between germline ends came to 9 bases. Germline loops: CDR1 LGHNA, CDR2 YNFKEQ. The CDR3 DNA is TGTGCCAGCAGCCAAGAAACAGGCGCTAATTCACCCCTCCACTTT. It is translated as CASSQETGANSPLHF.

The chain carries TRBV5-4 and TRBJ1-1; possible D gene TRBD1, 6 bases. The V and J ends lost 3 bases and 1 base respectively, with 13 bases between them. This CDR3 comprises 15 residues. Germline CDR1 is SGHNT and CDR2 is YYREEE (reference sequence). The CDR3 sequence is CASSSKQGPNTEAFF. CDR3 coding DNA: TGTGCCAGCAGCTCAAAACAGGGACCGAACACTGAAGCTTTCTTT.

This chain joins TRBV7-2 and TRBJ1-4, with a weak D call TRBD1 (6 bases). Germline lookup yields CDR1 SGHTA and CDR2 FQGNSA. Between the trimmed V and J ends, which lost 6 bases and 5 bases, there was a span of 19 bases. The CDR3 contains 16 residues. The CDR3 is CASSDRRGGGNEKLFF. The CDR3 bases are TGTGCCAGCAGTGACCGGAGGGGGGGAGGGAATGAAAAACTGTTTTTT.

The chain links TRBV6-5 to TRBJ2-7, with D perhaps matching TRBD1 (6 bases). Germline V gene sequence: CDR1 MNHEY, CDR2 SVGAGI. This CDR3 is 16 amino acids long. The ends were cut back, 0 bases at V and 7 bases at J, with 19 bases in the middle. The CDR3 DNA follows: TGTGCCAGCAGTTACTCGACCACGAGGGCAGGGACAGAGCAGTACTTC. It yields the protein CASSYSTTRAGTEQYF.

The V and J genes are TRBV5-1 and TRBJ2-2, with 9 positions matching TRBD2. The CDR3 length is 17 residues. Germline trimming cut 4 bases from V and 6 bases from J; bases unmatched to any gene: 13. The V gene's germline CDR1 is SGHRS and CDR2 YFSETQ. CDR3 region: CASSPGLVAGAPGELFF. In nucleotides, the CDR3 is TGCGCCAGCAGCCCCGGATTGGTAGCGGGAGCCCCCGGGGAGCTGTTTTTT.

The CDR3 nucleotides read TGTGCCAGCAGTTACTCCGGGGCGTACGAGCAGTACTTC. Its protein product is CASSYSGAYEQYF. J is TRBJ2-7 and V is TRBV6-5; either TRBD1 or TRBD2 may fit D (5 bases each). The V end lost 0 bases, the J end lost 4 bases, and 7 bases lay between the germline ends. Germline-derived CDR1 and CDR2 are MNHEY and SVGAGI. This CDR3 is 13 amino acids long.

V usage is TRBV25-1 and J usage is TRBJ2-3; TRBD2 matches at 7 bases. This CDR3 contains 15 residues. The germline gives CDR1 MGHDK, CDR2 SYGVNS. V shed 5 bases and J 6 bases; nucleotides not matched to a gene: 11. CDR3: CASSPPGGERDTQYF. CDR3 DNA: TGTGCCAGCAGTCCCCCTGGGGGGGAGAGGGATACGCAGTATTTT.

This sequence joins TRBV7-2 and TRBJ2-1, with a weak D call TRBD1 (6 bases). Germline CDR1 and CDR2: SGHTA and FQGNSA. The CDR3 has 17 amino acids. V lost 5 bases and J lost 3, with 20 bases in between. The CDR3 DNA reads TGTGCCAGCAGCCTGAGATCCGGGACAAAAGTCTACAATGAGCAGTTCTTC. Translating it yields CASSLRSGTKVYNEQFF.